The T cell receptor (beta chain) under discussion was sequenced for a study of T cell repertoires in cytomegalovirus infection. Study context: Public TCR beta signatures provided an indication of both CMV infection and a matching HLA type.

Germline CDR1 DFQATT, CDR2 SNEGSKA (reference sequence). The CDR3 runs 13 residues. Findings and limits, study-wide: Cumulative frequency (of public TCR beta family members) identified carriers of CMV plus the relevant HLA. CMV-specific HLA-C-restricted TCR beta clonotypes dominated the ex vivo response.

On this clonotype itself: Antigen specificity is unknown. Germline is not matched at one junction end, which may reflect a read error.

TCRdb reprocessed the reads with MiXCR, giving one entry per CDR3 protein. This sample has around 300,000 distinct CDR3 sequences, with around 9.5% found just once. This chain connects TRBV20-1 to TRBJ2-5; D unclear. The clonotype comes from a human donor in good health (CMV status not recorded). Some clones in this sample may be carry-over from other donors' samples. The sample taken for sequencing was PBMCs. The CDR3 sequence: CSAGDTPEETQYF. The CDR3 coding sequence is TGCAGTGCTGGAGACACCCCCGAAGAGACCCAGTACTTC.